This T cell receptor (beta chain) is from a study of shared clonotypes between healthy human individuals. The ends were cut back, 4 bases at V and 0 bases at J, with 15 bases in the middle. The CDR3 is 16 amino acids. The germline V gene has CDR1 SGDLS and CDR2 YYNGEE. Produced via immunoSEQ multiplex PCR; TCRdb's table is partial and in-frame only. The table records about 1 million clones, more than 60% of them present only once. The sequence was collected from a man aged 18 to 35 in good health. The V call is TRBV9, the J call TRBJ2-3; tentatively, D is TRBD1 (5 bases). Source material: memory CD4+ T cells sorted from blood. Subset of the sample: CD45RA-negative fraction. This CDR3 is CASSLQARASTDTQYF. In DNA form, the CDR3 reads TGTGCCAGCAGCTTACAGGCCAGGGCCAGCACAGATACGCAGTATTTT.